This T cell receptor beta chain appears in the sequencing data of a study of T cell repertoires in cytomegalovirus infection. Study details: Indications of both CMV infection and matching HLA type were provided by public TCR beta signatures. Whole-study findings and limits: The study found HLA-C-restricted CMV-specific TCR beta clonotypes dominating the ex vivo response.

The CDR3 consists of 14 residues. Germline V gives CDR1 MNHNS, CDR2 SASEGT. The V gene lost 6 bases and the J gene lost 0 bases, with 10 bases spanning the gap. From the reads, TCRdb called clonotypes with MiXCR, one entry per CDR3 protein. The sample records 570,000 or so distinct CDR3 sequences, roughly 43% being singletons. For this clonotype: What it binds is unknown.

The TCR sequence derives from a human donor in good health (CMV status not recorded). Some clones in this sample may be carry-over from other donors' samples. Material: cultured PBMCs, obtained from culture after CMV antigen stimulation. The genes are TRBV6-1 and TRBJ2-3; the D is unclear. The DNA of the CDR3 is TGTGCCAGCAGCTCGGTCCGTAGCACAGATACGCAGTATTTT. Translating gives CASSSVRSTDTQYF.